Listed below are T cell receptor beta chains from one sample, sequenced in a study of identical twins. TCRdb re-called the 5' RACE reads through MiXCR, storing one row per CDR3 protein. The sample contains 1.5 million to 2 million distinct CDR3 sequences, less than 40% of which appear only once. The sample consisted of cord blood. The source of these receptors is a newborn girl in good health. The CDR3 runs from the conserved cysteine through the conserved F or W. Fields, in order: clone size, V gene, J gene, D gene, CDR3 DNA, CDR3 protein. The D gene is left open where the match is weak. Size tells how often a clone was seen (once, few, many) or the class of an expanded clone, and some rows leave it out.

clone size: few
V gene: TRBV5-1
J gene: TRBJ2-7
D gene: TRBD2
CDR3 DNA: TGCGCCAGCAGCTTGAGAGGGACTAGCCGTTACGAGCAGTACTTC
CDR3 protein: CASSLRGTSRYEQYF

clone size: NA
V gene: TRBV5-1
J gene: TRBJ2-7
D gene: NA
CDR3 DNA: TGCGCCAGCAGCTTGGAAAGCCGAGCCTACAATGAGCAGTACTTC
CDR3 protein: CASSLESRAYNEQYF

clone size: many
V gene: TRBV12-3/TRBV12-4
J gene: TRBJ1-2
D gene: NA
CDR3 DNA: TGTGCCAGCAGTTTCCGGGGACGTAACTATGGCTACACCTTC
CDR3 protein: CASSFRGRNYGYTF

clone size: NA
V gene: TRBV9
J gene: TRBJ2-1
D gene: TRBD2
CDR3 DNA: TGTGCCAGCAGCTCGCCCAGGACTAGCGGAGAGTACAATGAGCAGTTCTTC
CDR3 protein: CASSSPRTSGEYNEQFF

clone size: few
V gene: TRBV25-1
J gene: TRBJ2-3
D gene: TRBD2
CDR3 DNA: TGTGCCAGCAGTGATCCCCCCAGACTAGCGGGGGGGCAAACCGTGCTCGGAGCAGATACGCAGTATTTT
CDR3 protein: CASSDPPRLAGGQTVLGADTQYF

clone size: NA
V gene: TRBV6-6
J gene: TRBJ1-2
D gene: NA
CDR3 DNA: TGTGCCAGCAGTTACCAGACAATCCCAGGAGATGGCTACACCTTC
CDR3 protein: CASSYQTIPGDGYTF

clone size: once
V gene: TRBV3-1
J gene: TRBJ2-1
D gene: NA
CDR3 DNA: TGTGCCAGCAGCCAAGATCCGAGACAGGCCTCGGGTGAGCAGTTCTTC
CDR3 protein: CASSQDPRQASGEQFF

clone size: NA
V gene: TRBV11-2
J gene: TRBJ1-2
D gene: TRBD1
CDR3 DNA: TGTGCCAGCAGCTTAGTCGGGACAGGGCCCTATGGCTACACCTTC
CDR3 protein: CASSLVGTGPYGYTF

clone size: NA
V gene: TRBV30
J gene: TRBJ1-4
D gene: NA
CDR3 DNA: TGTGCCTGGATGAGATGGCCTGCAACTAATGAAAAACTGTTTTTT
CDR3 protein: CAWMRWPATNEKLFF

clone size: once
V gene: TRBV25-1
J gene: TRBJ1-2
D gene: NA
CDR3 DNA: TGTGCCAGCAGTGAGAGGCCCCCCAACTATGGCTACACCTTC
CDR3 protein: CASSERPPNYGYTF